Listed below are T cell receptor beta chains from one sample, sequenced in a study of Ad26.COV2.S vaccination and SARS-CoV-2 variants. The data were produced by immunoSEQ multiplex PCR, yet TCRdb's version contains in-frame clones alone and is incomplete. The sample includes some 39,000 clones, about 80% of them seen just once. Here the sequenced sample was peripheral blood, taken after recovery from COVID-19. The receptors come from a human donor who had recovered from COVID-19. Each CDR3 is given with its conserved first and last residue. A D gene is named only where the DNA matches it firmly. Some rows mark clone size as missing; the rest say once, few, many or name a class of expanded clone.

V: TRBV6-5
D: TRBD2
J: TRBJ2-3
length: 15
size: NA
CDR3: CASSYSASGADTQYF
DNA: TGTGCCAGCAGTTACTCGGCTAGCGGCGCAGATACGCAGTATTTT

V: TRBV19
D: TRBD1
J: TRBJ1-2
length: 15
size: NA
CDR3: CASSTSGGTNYGYTF
DNA: TGTGCCAGTAGTACCTCAGGGGGTACAAACTATGGCTACACCTTC

V: TRBV9
D: NA
J: TRBJ2-7
length: 13
size: NA
CDR3: CASSVEPFYEQYF
DNA: TGTGCCAGCAGCGTAGAGCCATTCTACGAGCAGTACTTC

V: TRBV5-6
D: NA
J: TRBJ1-5
length: 19
size: few
CDR3: CASSLFGTTVNQEGGAQHF
DNA: TGTGCCAGCAGCTTGTTCGGAACAACGGTAAACCAAGAGGGGGGAGCCCAGCATTTT

V: TRBV7-8
D: TRBD1
J: TRBJ1-1
length: 18
size: NA
CDR3: CASSATGTGGILNTEAFF
DNA: TGTGCCAGCAGCGCGACCGGGACAGGGGGCATCCTGAACACTGAAGCTTTCTTT

V: TRBV7-6
D: TRBD2
J: TRBJ2-5
length: 17
size: NA
CDR3: CASSLGLRGDRGETQYF
DNA: TGTGCCAGCAGCTTAGGGCTGCGGGGGGATCGAGGAGAGACCCAGTACTTC

V: TRBV2
D: NA
J: TRBJ1-4
length: 10
size: NA
CDR3: CASKVTKLFF
DNA: TGTGCCAGCAAAGTAACTAAACTGTTTTTT

V: TRBV3-1/TRBV3-2
D: NA
J: TRBJ1-6
length: 15
size: once
CDR3: CASSQYHGTNSPLHF
DNA: TGTGCCAGCAGCCAATACCACGGGACGAATTCACCCCTCCACTTT

V: TRBV5-4
D: NA
J: TRBJ2-5
length: 14
size: NA
CDR3: CASSLTGSGETQYF
DNA: TGTGCCAGCAGCCTTACAGGCAGCGGAGAGACCCAGTACTTC

V: TRBV7-3
D: NA
J: TRBJ2-3
length: 17
size: NA
CDR3: CASSRVASGDSTDTQYF
DNA: TGTGCCAGCAGCCGTGTGGCAAGCGGCGATAGCACAGATACGCAGTATTTT

V: TRBV5-1
D: NA
J: TRBJ1-2
length: 12
size: NA
CDR3: CASSVEGNGYTF
DNA: TGCGCCAGCAGCGTGGAGGGAAATGGCTACACCTTC

V: TRBV7-2
D: NA
J: TRBJ2-7
length: 14
size: NA
CDR3: CASSLGAGSYEQYF
DNA: TGTGCCAGCAGCTTAGGGGCGGGCTCCTACGAGCAGTACTTC

V: TRBV5-1
D: NA
J: TRBJ2-1
length: 14
size: NA
CDR3: CASRIQVSYNEQFF
DNA: TGCGCCAGCAGAATCCAGGTCAGTTACAATGAGCAGTTCTTC

V: TRBV6-6
D: NA
J: TRBJ1-4
length: 15
size: NA
CDR3: CASSSTGRGNEKLFF
DNA: TGTGCCAGCAGTTCCACGGGGAGAGGGAATGAAAAACTGTTTTTT

V: TRBV3-1/TRBV3-2
D: TRBD2
J: TRBJ2-2
length: 12
size: few
CDR3: CASRLAGGELFF
DNA: TGTGCCAGTAGACTAGCGGGCGGGGAGCTGTTTTTT

V: TRBV13
D: NA
J: TRBJ2-2
length: 15
size: NA
CDR3: CASSSLMSYTGELFF
DNA: TGTGCCAGCAGTTCCCTTATGAGCTATACCGGGGAGCTGTTTTTT

V: TRBV9
D: NA
J: TRBJ2-3
length: 12
size: NA
CDR3: CASSRNTDTQYF
DNA: TGTGCCAGCAGCCGGAACACAGATACGCAGTATTTT

V: TRBV19
D: TRBD1
J: TRBJ2-2
length: 15
size: NA
CDR3: CASRPGQGLTGELFF
DNA: TGTGCCAGTAGACCGGGACAGGGACTCACCGGGGAGCTGTTTTTT

V: TRBV30
D: NA
J: TRBJ2-2
length: 15
size: once
CDR3: CACSTRGRDTGELFF
DNA: TGTGCCTGTTCTACCCGGGGGCGGGACACCGGGGAGCTGTTTTTT

V: TRBV5-1
D: TRBD2
J: TRBJ2-1
length: 15
size: NA
CDR3: CASSLGLAEVNEQFF
DNA: TGCGCCAGCAGCTTGGGACTAGCGGAGGTGAATGAGCAGTTCTTC

V: TRBV11-2
D: NA
J: TRBJ2-2
length: 13
size: once
CDR3: CASTGGRTGELFF
DNA: TGTGCCAGCACCGGAGGGAGAACCGGGGAGCTGTTTTTT

V: TRBV5-1
D: NA
J: TRBJ1-5
length: 15
size: NA
CDR3: CASSLGWGRGQPQHF
DNA: TGCGCCAGCAGCTTGGGGTGGGGAAGGGGTCAGCCCCAGCATTTT

V: TRBV5-1
D: TRBD2
J: TRBJ2-5
length: 16
size: NA
CDR3: CASSLVGTSGSETQYF
DNA: TGCGCCAGCAGCTTGGTGGGGACTAGCGGGAGTGAGACCCAGTACTTC

V: TRBV5-8
D: NA
J: TRBJ2-3
length: 15
size: NA
CDR3: CASSLRGQELDTQYF
DNA: TGTGCCAGCAGCTTGCGCGGCCAGGAGTTAGATACGCAGTATTTT

V: TRBV2
D: NA
J: TRBJ2-3
length: 12
size: NA
CDR3: CASKGESDTQYF
DNA: TGTGCCAGCAAAGGGGAATCAGATACGCAGTATTTT

V: TRBV4-1
D: NA
J: TRBJ2-5
length: 12
size: NA
CDR3: CASSPRGETQYF
DNA: TGCGCCAGCAGTCCCAGGGGCGAGACCCAGTACTTC

V: TRBV5-4
D: TRBD1
J: TRBJ1-2
length: 12
size: NA
CDR3: CATDRGGYGYTF
DNA: TGTGCCACAGACAGGGGTGGCTATGGCTACACCTTC

V: TRBV7-3
D: NA
J: TRBJ2-2
length: 16
size: once
CDR3: CASSLRDPSWTGELFF
DNA: TGTGCCAGCAGCTTAAGGGACCCCTCTTGGACCGGGGAGCTGTTTTTT

V: TRBV3-1/TRBV3-2
D: NA
J: TRBJ2-3
length: 12
size: NA
CDR3: CASSQITDTQYF
DNA: TGTGCCAGCAGCCAAATCACAGATACGCAGTATTTT

V: TRBV5-1
D: TRBD1
J: TRBJ1-2
length: 14
size: NA
CDR3: CASSSDGQGYGYTF
DNA: TGCGCCAGCAGCTCGGACGGACAGGGCTATGGCTACACCTTC

V: TRBV9
D: TRBD1
J: TRBJ1-6
length: 16
size: NA
CDR3: CASSATGTGVNSPLHF
DNA: TGTGCCAGCAGCGCCACCGGGACAGGGGTTAATTCACCCCTCCACTTT

V: TRBV18
D: TRBD1
J: TRBJ1-2
length: 14
size: NA
CDR3: CASSPGTGGAGYTF
DNA: TGTGCCAGCTCGCCCGGGACAGGGGGTGCTGGCTACACCTTC

V: TRBV28
D: TRBD1
J: TRBJ2-3
length: 16
size: once
CDR3: CASSLLVGGATDTQYF
DNA: TGTGCCAGCAGTTTACTTGTAGGGGGCGCGACAGATACGCAGTATTTT

V: TRBV6-5
D: NA
J: TRBJ2-1
length: 12
size: NA
CDR3: CASSPYRDEQFF
DNA: TGTGCCAGCAGTCCTTATCGGGATGAGCAGTTCTTC

V: TRBV19
D: NA
J: TRBJ1-1
length: 13
size: NA
CDR3: CASSIWGSAEAFF
DNA: TGTGCCAGTAGTATATGGGGGTCGGCGGAAGCTTTCTTT

V: TRBV5-1
D: TRBD1
J: TRBJ1-2
length: 13
size: once
CDR3: CASSLEQGYGYTF
DNA: TGCGCCAGCAGCTTGGAACAGGGGTATGGCTACACCTTC

V: TRBV6-1
D: NA
J: TRBJ1-6
length: 14
size: NA
CDR3: CASSEVRGDSPLHF
DNA: TGTGCCAGCAGTGAAGTGAGAGGTGATTCACCCCTCCACTTT

V: TRBV6-6
D: NA
J: TRBJ1-3
length: 12
size: NA
CDR3: CATRRSGNTIYF
DNA: TGTGCCACCAGGCGCTCTGGAAACACCATATATTTT

V: TRBV19
D: NA
J: TRBJ1-5
length: 13
size: NA
CDR3: CASGRDRNQPQHF
DNA: TGTGCCAGTGGCAGGGATCGCAATCAGCCCCAGCATTTT

V: TRBV19
D: NA
J: TRBJ2-1
length: 16
size: NA
CDR3: CASSTGQFGSYNEQFF
DNA: TGTGCCAGTAGCACTGGACAATTTGGCTCCTACAATGAGCAGTTCTTC

V: TRBV19
D: TRBD1
J: TRBJ1-5
length: 14
size: NA
CDR3: CASQDRVNNQPQHF
DNA: TGTGCCAGCCAGGACAGGGTGAACAATCAGCCCCAGCATTTT

V: TRBV2
D: TRBD1
J: TRBJ2-7
length: 13
size: NA
CDR3: CASSATGGGEQYF
DNA: TGTGCCAGCAGCGCAACAGGGGGCGGCGAGCAGTACTTC

V: TRBV7-9
D: NA
J: TRBJ1-5
length: 15
size: NA
CDR3: CASSLGGARNQPQHF
DNA: TGTGCCAGCAGCTTAGGTGGCGCAAGGAATCAGCCCCAGCATTTT

V: TRBV6-5
D: TRBD2
J: TRBJ2-7
length: 16
size: NA
CDR3: CASSYRTSGVSYEQYF
DNA: TGTGCCAGCAGTTACCGGACTAGCGGAGTCTCCTACGAGCAGTACTTC

V: TRBV29-1
D: TRBD1
J: TRBJ1-2
length: 16
size: NA
CDR3: CSVELTGTAGGYGYTF
DNA: TGCAGCGTTGAGCTCACCGGGACAGCCGGTGGCTATGGCTACACCTTC

V: TRBV5-8
D: NA
J: TRBJ1-5
length: 17
size: once
CDR3: CASSLGPEGGSNQPQHF
DNA: TGTGCCAGCAGCTTGGGCCCGGAAGGGGGGAGCAATCAGCCCCAGCATTTT

V: TRBV27
D: TRBD1
J: TRBJ1-1
length: 14
size: NA
CDR3: CASSSHRGGTEAFF
DNA: TGTGCCAGCAGTTCCCACAGGGGCGGGACTGAAGCTTTCTTT

V: TRBV11-2
D: TRBD1
J: TRBJ2-5
length: 14
size: NA
CDR3: CASSLAQGIETQYF
DNA: TGTGCCAGCAGCTTAGCACAGGGGATCGAGACCCAGTACTTC

V: TRBV6-5
D: NA
J: TRBJ1-1
length: 14
size: NA
CDR3: CASTDPWGGTEAFF
DNA: TGTGCCAGCACCGATCCGTGGGGTGGCACTGAAGCTTTCTTT

V: TRBV24-1
D: NA
J: TRBJ2-4
length: 15
size: NA
CDR3: CATSDLEGSKNIQYF
DNA: TGTGCCACCAGTGATTTGGAGGGCTCCAAAAACATTCAGTACTTC

V: TRBV5-1
D: NA
J: TRBJ2-5
length: 13
size: NA
CDR3: CASSLDLGKTQYF
DNA: TGCGCCAGCAGCTTGGATCTGGGGAAGACCCAGTACTTC

V: TRBV18
D: TRBD2
J: TRBJ2-7
length: 15
size: NA
CDR3: CASSSGTSGTYEQYF
DNA: TGTGCCAGCTCATCCGGGACTAGCGGAACCTACGAGCAGTACTTC

V: TRBV27
D: NA
J: TRBJ1-4
length: 14
size: NA
CDR3: CASSSEGLGEKLFF
DNA: TGTGCCAGCAGTTCGGAGGGATTGGGGGAAAAACTGTTTTTT

V: TRBV7-9
D: NA
J: TRBJ1-2
length: 12
size: NA
CDR3: CASSETGHGYTF
DNA: TGTGCCAGCAGCGAGACGGGACACGGCTACACCTTC

V: TRBV15
D: NA
J: TRBJ1-1
length: 13
size: NA
CDR3: CATSRDQDSEAFF
DNA: TGTGCCACCAGCAGAGACCAGGACAGTGAAGCTTTCTTT

V: TRBV3-1/TRBV3-2
D: NA
J: TRBJ1-1
length: 14
size: few
CDR3: CASSRQMFYTEAFF
DNA: TGTGCCAGCAGCCGTCAAATGTTTTACACTGAAGCTTTCTTT

V: TRBV3-1/TRBV3-2
D: NA
J: TRBJ2-5
length: 13
size: NA
CDR3: CASSPPNQETQYF
DNA: TGTGCCAGCAGCCCGCCAAACCAAGAGACCCAGTACTTC

V: TRBV30
D: NA
J: TRBJ1-1
length: 13
size: few
CDR3: CAWSLSDGRQAFF
DNA: TGTGCCTGGAGCCTAAGCGACGGTAGACAAGCTTTCTTT

V: TRBV6-6
D: NA
J: TRBJ1-5
length: 16
size: NA
CDR3: CASSSPSGTPNQPQHF
DNA: TGTGCCAGCAGTTCCCCCTCCGGGACGCCCAATCAGCCCCAGCATTTT

V: TRBV3-1/TRBV3-2
D: NA
J: TRBJ1-1
length: 13
size: NA
CDR3: CASSPSWDTEAFF
DNA: TGTGCCAGCAGCCCGTCTTGGGACACTGAAGCTTTCTTT